The 8 T cell receptor beta chains below all came from one sample that was sequenced in a study of blood T cells in healthy people across ages. Then a second PCR, running roughly 7 to 11 cycles, was carried out with a sample-barcoded 5' primer and a J-beta primer mix. TCRdb passed the 5' RACE reads through MiXCR, listing each CDR3 protein once. The data contain around 690,000 distinct CDR3 sequences, approximately 59% of them singletons. The sequenced sample was blood. The receptors come from a man between 60 and 75 years old in good health.

The V and J genes are TRBV29-1 and TRBJ1-1; the D gene is possibly TRBD1 (6 bases). Germline CDR1 SQVTM, CDR2 ANQGSEA. The CDR3 has 13 residues. The V end lost 5 bases, the J end lost 0 bases, and 10 bases lay between the germline ends. CDR3 DNA sequence: TGCAGCGTTACAGGGTTTATGAACACTGAAGCTTTCTTT. Amino acids: CSVTGFMNTEAFF.

The J gene is TRBJ1-2, the V gene TRBV29-1; 7 positions match TRBD1. V trimming: 3 bases; J trimming: 5 bases; junction bases outside the gene matches: 9. Germline-derived CDR1 and CDR2 are SQVTM and ANQGSEA. The CDR3 contains 14 residues. CDR3 protein: CSVETPRGIYGYTF. The CDR3 DNA follows: TGCAGCGTTGAGACCCCCAGGGGGATTTATGGCTACACCTTC.

This chain joins TRBV7-9 and TRBJ2-7, with 8 bases aligning to TRBD2. The V segment lost 3 bases and the J segment 5 bases; nucleotides outside the gene matches: 12. CDR1 is SEHNR and CDR2 is FQNEAQ in the germline V gene (reference sequence). The CDR3 has 16 amino acids. Here the CDR3 DNA reads TGTGCCAGCAGCTTTGGTTTCGCGGGGGGAATCCACGAGCAGTACTTC. Its translation: CASSFGFAGGIHEQYF.

This clonotype was picked up one time. Possible read error: a much larger clone is one base away. The chain joins TRBV6-2 or TRBV6-3 to TRBJ2-1; D not certain. Germline V lookup: CDR1 MNHEY, CDR2 SVGEGT. CDR3 length equals 12 residues. The V gene lost 6 bases and the J gene lost 3 bases, with 6 bases spanning the gap. The CDR3 coding sequence is TGTGCCAGCAGGTACCTCTACAATGAGCAGTTCTTC. It is translated as CASRYLYNEQFF.

This clonotype was observed once. J is TRBJ2-7 and V is TRBV29-1; 9 bases agree with TRBD1. The DNA matches TRBJ2-5 better at its end, which makes the J call doubtful. The germline CDR1 and CDR2 sequences are SQVTM and ANQGSEA. CDR3 length: 15 amino acids. The CDR3 nucleotides read TGCAGCGTTGGACCTGGGACAGGGCCACGGGAGACCCAGTACTTC. Protein sequence: CSVGPGTGPRETQYF.

In DNA, the CDR3 is TGTGCCAGCAGTTTAGGTCAGGAAAGCACAGATACGCAGTATTTT. This encodes CASSLGQESTDTQYF. The chain carries TRBV12-3 or TRBV12-4 and TRBJ2-3; D call uncertain. This CDR3 contains 15 residues. Trimming stripped 1 base from V and 0 bases from J, with 8 bases between.

As concerns this clonotype: This may stem from a read error, because a much larger clone lies one nucleotide away. Without the conserved terminal phenylalanine or tryptophan, this CDR3 likely stems from a read error. The rearrangement links TRBV7-9 to TRBJ2-3, with D possibly matching TRBD2 (6 bases). The CDR3 spans 13 residues. The V gene lost 7 bases and the J gene lost 8 bases, with 16 bases spanning the gap. CDR1 SEHNR and CDR2 FQNEAQ come from the germline V gene (reference sequence). The CDR3 DNA reads TGTGCCAGCACCCCAGAAGCGGGTGGTACGCAGTATTGT. It encodes CASTPEAGGTQYC.

This clonotype was seen more than once but under ten times. V is TRBV20-1 and J is TRBJ2-3, with TRBD2 as a possible D gene (6 bases). Trimming took off 3 bases at V and 2 bases at J, with 18 bases between the two ends. Germline-derived CDR1 and CDR2 are DFQATT and SNEGSKA (reference sequence). This CDR3 has 16 amino acids. CDR3 sequence (DNA): TGCAGTGCTAGGCCCACTTTGCGGGGCTTCACAGATACGCAGTATTTT. Protein: CSARPTLRGFTDTQYF.